This T cell receptor beta chain was found in a study of regulatory T cells. The primer mix had 52 TRBV and 13 TRBJ primers. The data were produced by immunoSEQ multiplex PCR, yet TCRdb's version contains in-frame clones alone and is incomplete. The table includes tens of thousands of clones, roughly 92% detected once. A couple of CD3G-deficient patients had more severe autoimmunity; all had some. Patients aged 2 to 39 years had fewer naive T cells. CD4+ cells were sorted into CD25-high CD127-low regulatory cells and CD25-low CD127-high conventional cells. Study-wide results and limits: In CD3G-deficient patients, conventional CD4+ T cells were enriched for hydrophobic CDR3 residues at positions 6 and 7. Regulatory T cells showed the strongest V-J pair restriction and V/J gene skewing among patient repertoires.

Worth noting for this clone: Its antigen remains unidentified.

Germline V lookup: CDR1 SGHAT, CDR2 FQNNGV. The CDR3 totals 15 residues. The trim removed 4 bases at V and 5 bases at J, leaving 10 bases unmatched. The rearrangement joins TRBV11-2 to TRBJ2-7; TRBD2 matches 8 bases. Sequencing was done on a sample of conventional CD4+ T cells sorted from blood. This TCR was sampled from a child aged 2-15 years with CD3G deficiency. The CDR3, as DNA: TGTGCCAGCAGCTACATTCGGACTAGCATCCACGAGCAGTACTTC. Translating gives CASSYIRTSIHEQYF.